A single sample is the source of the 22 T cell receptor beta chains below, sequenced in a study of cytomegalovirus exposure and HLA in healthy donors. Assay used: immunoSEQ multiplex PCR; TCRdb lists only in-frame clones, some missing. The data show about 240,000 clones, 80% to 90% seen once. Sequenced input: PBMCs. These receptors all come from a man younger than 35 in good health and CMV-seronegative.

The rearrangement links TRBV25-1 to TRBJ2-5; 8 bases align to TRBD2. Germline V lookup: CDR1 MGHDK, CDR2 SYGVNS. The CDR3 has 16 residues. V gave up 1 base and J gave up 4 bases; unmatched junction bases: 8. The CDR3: CASSESHGRGAETQYF. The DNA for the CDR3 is TGTGCCAGCAGTGAATCACACGGGAGGGGCGCAGAGACCCAGTACTTC.

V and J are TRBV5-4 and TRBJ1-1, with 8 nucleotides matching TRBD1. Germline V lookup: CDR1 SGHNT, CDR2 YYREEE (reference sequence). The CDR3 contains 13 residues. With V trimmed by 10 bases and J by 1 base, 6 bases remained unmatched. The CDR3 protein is CAGTQGANTEAFF. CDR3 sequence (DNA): TGTGCCGGGACTCAGGGGGCGAACACTGAAGCTTTCTTT.

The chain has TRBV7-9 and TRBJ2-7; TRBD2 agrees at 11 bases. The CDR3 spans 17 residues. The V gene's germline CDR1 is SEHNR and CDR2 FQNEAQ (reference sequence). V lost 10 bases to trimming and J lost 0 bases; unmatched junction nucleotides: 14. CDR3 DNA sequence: TGTGCCACCCGCCCTGACACCGGGACTAGCGGCTCCTACGAGCAGTACTTC. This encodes CATRPDTGTSGSYEQYF.

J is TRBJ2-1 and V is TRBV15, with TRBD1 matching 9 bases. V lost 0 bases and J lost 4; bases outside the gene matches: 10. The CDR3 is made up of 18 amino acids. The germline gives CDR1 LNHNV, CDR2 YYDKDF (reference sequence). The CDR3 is CATSRDRQGQGIYNEQFF. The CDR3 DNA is TGTGCCACCAGCAGAGATCGTCAGGGACAGGGCATTTACAATGAGCAGTTCTTC.

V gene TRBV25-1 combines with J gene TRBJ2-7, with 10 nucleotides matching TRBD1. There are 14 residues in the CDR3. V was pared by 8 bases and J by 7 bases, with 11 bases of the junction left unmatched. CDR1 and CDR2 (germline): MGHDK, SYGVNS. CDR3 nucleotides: TGTGCCAGCGTAGGGACAGGGGCTCCCCGGGAGCAGTACTTC. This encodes CASVGTGAPREQYF.

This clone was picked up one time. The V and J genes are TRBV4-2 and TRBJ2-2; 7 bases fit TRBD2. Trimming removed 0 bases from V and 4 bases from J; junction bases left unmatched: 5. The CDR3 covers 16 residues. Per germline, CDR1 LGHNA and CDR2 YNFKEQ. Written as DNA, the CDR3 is TGTGCCAGCAGCCAAGACGCGGCTAGCGGCACCGGGGAGCTGTTTTTT. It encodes CASSQDAASGTGELFF.

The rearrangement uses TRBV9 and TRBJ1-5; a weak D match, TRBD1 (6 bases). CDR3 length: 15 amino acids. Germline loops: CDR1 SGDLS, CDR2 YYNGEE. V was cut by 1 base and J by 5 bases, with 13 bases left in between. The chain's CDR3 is CASSVFGTPDQPQHF. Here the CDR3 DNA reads TGTGCCAGCAGCGTATTCGGGACACCCGATCAGCCCCAGCATTTT.

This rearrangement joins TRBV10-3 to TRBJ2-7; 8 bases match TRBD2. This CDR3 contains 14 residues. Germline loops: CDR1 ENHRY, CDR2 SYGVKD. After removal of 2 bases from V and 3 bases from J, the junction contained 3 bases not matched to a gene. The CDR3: CAISEGGGLYEQYF. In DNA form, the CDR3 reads TGTGCCATCAGTGAGGGCGGGGGGCTCTACGAGCAGTACTTC.

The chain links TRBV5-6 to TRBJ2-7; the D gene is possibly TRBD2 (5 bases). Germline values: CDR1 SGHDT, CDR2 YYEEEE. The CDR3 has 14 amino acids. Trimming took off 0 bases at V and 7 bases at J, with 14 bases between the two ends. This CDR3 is CASSLASSRYEQYF. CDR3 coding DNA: TGTGCCAGCAGCTTGGCGTCTAGCCGTTATGAGCAGTACTTC.

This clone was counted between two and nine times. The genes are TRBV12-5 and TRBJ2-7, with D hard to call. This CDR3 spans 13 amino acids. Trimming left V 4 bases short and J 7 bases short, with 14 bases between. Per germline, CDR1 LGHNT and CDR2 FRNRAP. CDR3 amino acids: CASGSALAREQYF. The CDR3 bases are TGTGCTAGTGGTTCCGCCCTTGCTCGGGAGCAGTACTTC.

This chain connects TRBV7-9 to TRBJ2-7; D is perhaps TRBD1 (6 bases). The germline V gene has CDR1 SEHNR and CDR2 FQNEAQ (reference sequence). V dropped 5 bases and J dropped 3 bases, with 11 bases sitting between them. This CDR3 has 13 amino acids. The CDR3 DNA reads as TGTGCCAGCAGCCCGGACAGCCTCTACGAGCAGTACTTC. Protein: CASSPDSLYEQYF.

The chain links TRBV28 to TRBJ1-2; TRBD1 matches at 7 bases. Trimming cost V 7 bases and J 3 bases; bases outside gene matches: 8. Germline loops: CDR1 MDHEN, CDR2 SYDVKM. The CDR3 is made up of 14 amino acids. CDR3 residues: CASTPTGDHYGYTF. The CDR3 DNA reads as TGTGCCAGCACCCCCACAGGGGACCACTATGGCTACACCTTC.

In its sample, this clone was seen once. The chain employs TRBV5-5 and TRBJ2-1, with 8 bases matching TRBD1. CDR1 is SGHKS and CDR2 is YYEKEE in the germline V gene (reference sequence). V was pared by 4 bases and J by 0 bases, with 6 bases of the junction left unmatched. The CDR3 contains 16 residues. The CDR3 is CASSKGQASSYNEQFF. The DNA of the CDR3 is TGTGCCAGCAGCAAGGGACAGGCTAGCTCCTACAATGAGCAGTTCTTC.

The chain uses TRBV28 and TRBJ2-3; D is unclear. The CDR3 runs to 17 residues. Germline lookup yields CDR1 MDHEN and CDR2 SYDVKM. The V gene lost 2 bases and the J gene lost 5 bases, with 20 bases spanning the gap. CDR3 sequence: CASSLRFTVETGDTQYF. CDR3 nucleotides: TGTGCCAGCAGTTTAAGGTTTACCGTCGAGACGGGAGATACGCAGTATTTT.

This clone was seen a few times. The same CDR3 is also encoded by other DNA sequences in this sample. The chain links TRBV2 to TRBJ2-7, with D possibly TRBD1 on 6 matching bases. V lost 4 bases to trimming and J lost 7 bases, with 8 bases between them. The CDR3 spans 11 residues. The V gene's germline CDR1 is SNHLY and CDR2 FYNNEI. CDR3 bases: TGTGCCAGCAGTGGTCAGGGGGAGCAGTACTTC. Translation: CASSGQGEQYF.

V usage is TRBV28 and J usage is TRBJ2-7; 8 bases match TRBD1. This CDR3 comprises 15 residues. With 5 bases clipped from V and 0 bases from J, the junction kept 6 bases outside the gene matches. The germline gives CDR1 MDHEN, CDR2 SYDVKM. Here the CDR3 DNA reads TGTGCCAGCAGTAGAGCCGGACAGGGCTCCTACGAGCAGTACTTC. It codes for CASSRAGQGSYEQYF.

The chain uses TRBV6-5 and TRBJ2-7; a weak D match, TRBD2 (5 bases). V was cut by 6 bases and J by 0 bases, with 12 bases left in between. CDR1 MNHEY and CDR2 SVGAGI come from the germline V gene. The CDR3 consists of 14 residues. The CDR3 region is CASSPRGSSYEQYF. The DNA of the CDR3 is TGTGCCAGCAGCCCACGGGGTTCCTCCTACGAGCAGTACTTC.

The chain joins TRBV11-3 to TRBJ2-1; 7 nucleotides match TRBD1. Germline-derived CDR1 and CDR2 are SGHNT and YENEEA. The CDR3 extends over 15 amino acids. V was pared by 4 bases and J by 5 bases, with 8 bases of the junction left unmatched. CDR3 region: CASSYDRAGDNEQFF. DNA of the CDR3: TGTGCCAGCAGCTACGACAGGGCAGGCGACAATGAGCAGTTCTTC.

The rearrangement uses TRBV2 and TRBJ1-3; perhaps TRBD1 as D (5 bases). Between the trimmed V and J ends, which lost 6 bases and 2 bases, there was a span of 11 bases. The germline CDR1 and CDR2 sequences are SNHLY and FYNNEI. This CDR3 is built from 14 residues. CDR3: CASSTDSPGNTIYF. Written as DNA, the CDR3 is TGTGCCAGCAGCACCGACAGCCCTGGAAACACCATATATTTT.

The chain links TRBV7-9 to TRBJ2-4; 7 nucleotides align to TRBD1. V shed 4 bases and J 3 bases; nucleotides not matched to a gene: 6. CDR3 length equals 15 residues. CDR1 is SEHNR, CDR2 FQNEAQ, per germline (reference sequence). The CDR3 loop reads CASSSGTGVKNIQYF. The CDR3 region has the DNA TGTGCCAGCAGCTCGGGAACAGGGGTCAAAAACATTCAGTACTTC.

The CDR3 loop is CTSSQSSGAGTEAFF. The CDR3 DNA reads as TGCACCAGCAGCCAATCCTCAGGGGCTGGCACTGAAGCTTTCTTT. V gene TRBV1 combines with J gene TRBJ1-1; the table's D gene call, TRBD1, was not cross checked with the DNA. TRBV1 represents a pseudogene. There are 15 residues in the CDR3.

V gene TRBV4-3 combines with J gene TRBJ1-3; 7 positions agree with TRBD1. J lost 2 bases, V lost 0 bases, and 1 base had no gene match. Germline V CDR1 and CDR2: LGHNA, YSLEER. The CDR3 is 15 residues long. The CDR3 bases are TGCGCCAGCAGCCAAGAGGGGACAGCTGGAAACACCATATATTTT. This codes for CASSQEGTAGNTIYF.